The TCR beta chain under discussion was sequenced for a study of blood T cell repertoires in COVID-19. In the study overall: Sources were T cells, B-cell-depleted T cells, or PBMCs; the material itself was cDNA or gDNA.

Germline lookup yields CDR1 LGHDT and CDR2 YNNKEL (reference sequence). The CDR3 contains 14 residues. The V end was cut by 1 base, the J end by 2 bases, with 8 bases between. In the study's own analysis: Amplified reference gene primers provided the basis for estimating nucleated cell counts. The assay was immunoSEQ multiplex PCR, and TCRdb's table has in-frame clones only and misses some. V, J and clone size are taken as reported in that table, and D and trimming were inferred from the DNA itself. The table includes almost 70,000 clones, 65% to 85% detected once. The V call is TRBV3-1 (or the pseudogene TRBV3-2), the J call TRBJ1-1; D gene ambiguous. The receptor's source is a man in his fifties or sixties with acute or convalescent COVID-19. Sequencing was performed on peripheral blood. In DNA form, the CDR3 reads TGTGCCAGCAGCCAAGTTTCGAGTAACACTGAAGCTTTCTTT. Translating gives CASSQVSSNTEAFF.